The next 2 T cell receptor beta chains were all read from a single sample in a study of early T cells in non-severe SARS-CoV-2 infection. One entry per CDR3 protein results from TCRdb running MiXCR on the 5' RACE reads. The sample shows about 46,000 distinct CDR3 sequences, about a tenth of them seen only once. Sample: whole blood. Every receptor here comes from an adult who was a healthcare worker with PCR-confirmed SARS-CoV-2 infection or an uninfected control (not recorded which).

The chain joins TRBV21-1 to TRBJ2-1. TRBV21-1 is marked as a pseudogene. The CDR3 extends over 13 amino acids. CDR3 bases: TGTGCCAGCAGCAAAGCGCGGCTGAATGAGCAGTTCTTC. Amino acid sequence: CASSKARLNEQFF.

This clonotype was observed a few times. The chain links TRBV6-2 or TRBV6-3 to TRBJ2-7; 9 bases are a match to TRBD1. The ends lost 0 bases at V and 3 bases at J; junction bases unmatched: 9. There are 17 residues in the CDR3. Germline-derived CDR1 and CDR2 are MNHEY and SVGEGT. The CDR3 bases are TGTGCCAGCAGTTACTCGAAAAAGAGGGACAGGGACTACGAGCAGTACTTC. This codes for CASSYSKKRDRDYEQYF.